Following are 14 T cell receptor beta chains from one sample sequenced in a study of cytomegalovirus exposure and HLA in healthy donors. Vbeta (60) and Jbeta (13) primers were used in the PCR. Generated by immunoSEQ multiplex PCR, the TCRdb table keeps only in-frame clones and is missing some. The repertoire holds 120,000 or so clones, about two thirds seen once, with less than 5% in the top ten. Sequencing used PBMCs. These receptors originate from a man aged 25 to 45 in good health and CMV-seronegative.

The chain combines TRBV7-3 with TRBJ2-1, with TRBD2 matching over 9 bases. Unmatched junction bases numbered 3, after V lost 2 bases and J lost 7 bases. Germline CDR1 and CDR2: SGHTA and FQGTGA. This CDR3 region has 14 residues. The CDR3 DNA reads TGTGCCAGCAGCTTAGCGGGGGGGAGGAATGAGCAGTTCTTC. Encoded protein: CASSLAGGRNEQFF. The entire variable domain, with the rest obtained from reference TRBV7-3 and TRBJ2-1, is as follows: GAGVSQTPSNKVTEKGKYVELRCDPISGHTALYWYRQSLGQGPEFLIYFQGTGAADDSGLPNDRFFAVRPEGSVSTLKIQRTERGDSAVYLCASSLAGGRNEQFFGPGTRLTVL.

The J gene is TRBJ2-1, the V gene TRBV6-4; TRBD1 matches 8 bases. The CDR3 sequence is 14 residues long. Trimming took 4 bases from V and 8 from J; bases not matched to a gene: 7. Germline values: CDR1 MRHNA, CDR2 SNTAGT. The CDR3 sequence is CASSAQGARDEQFF. CDR3 sequence (DNA): TGTGCCAGCAGTGCTCAGGGGGCGCGGGATGAGCAGTTCTTC.

The chain employs TRBV18 and TRBJ1-6; D not resolved. Trimming left V 3 bases short and J 7 bases short, with 13 bases between. This CDR3 is 15 amino acids long. Germline loops: CDR1 KGHSH, CDR2 LQKENI. Written as DNA, the CDR3 is TGTGCCAGCTCACCCGGTGGAGTAGGCAATTCACCCCTCCACTTT. This codes for CASSPGGVGNSPLHF.

This clone was counted many times. V and J are TRBV5-1 and TRBJ1-1, with a possible D match to TRBD1 (6 bases). The germline V gene encodes CDR1 SGHRS and CDR2 YFSETQ. Between the trimmed V and J ends, which lost 1 base and 4 bases, there was a span of 11 bases. This CDR3 contains 14 residues. As DNA, the CDR3 is TGCGCCAGCAGCTTGTGGCAGGGGCCCACTGAAGCTTTCTTT. As protein: CASSLWQGPTEAFF.

The V call is TRBV4-2, the J call TRBJ2-2, with TRBD2 identical over 7 bases. The CDR3 is made up of 16 amino acids. Germline V CDR1 and CDR2: LGHNA, YNFKEQ. J was trimmed by 0 bases and V by 2 bases; bases with no gene match: 3. CDR3 sequence (DNA): TGTGCCAGCAGCCAACTAGGACTAGCGAACACCGGGGAGCTGTTTTTT. Amino acids: CASSQLGLANTGELFF.

The V call is TRBV15, the J call TRBJ2-3; D is uncertain. The germline V and J ends were trimmed by 0 bases and 7 bases, with 8 bases remaining between them. In germline, CDR1 is LNHNV, CDR2 YYDKDF (reference sequence). The CDR3 is 13 amino acids. For the CDR3, the DNA is TGTGCCACCAGCAGAGATCGTCTTTATACGCAGTATTTT. Amino acids: CATSRDRLYTQYF.

The chain has TRBV28 and TRBJ1-6; D ambiguous. Germline V gene data show CDR1 as MDHEN and CDR2 as SYDVKM. This CDR3 region has 15 residues. V was pared by 3 bases and J by 0 bases, with 6 bases between. The CDR3 protein is CASSFRGSYNSPLHF. The CDR3 bases are TGTGCCAGCAGTTTTAGAGGCTCCTATAATTCACCCCTCCACTTT.

The chain joins TRBV6-5 to TRBJ2-1; no firm D call. Trimming pared 5 bases from V and 2 bases from J, leaving 13 bases between. CDR3 length: 15 residues. Germline assignment: CDR1 MNHEY and CDR2 SVGAGI. CDR3 amino acids: CASSASVAAYNEQFF. The DNA for the CDR3 is TGTGCCAGCAGTGCCTCGGTGGCGGCCTACAATGAGCAGTTCTTC.

The chain combines TRBV7-9 with TRBJ1-6; D gene unclear. CDR3 size: 17 residues. The germline gives CDR1 SEHNR, CDR2 FQNEAQ (reference sequence). Trimming left V 7 bases short and J 5 bases short, with 21 bases between. CDR3: CASIPSGGSGHNSPLHF. CDR3 nucleotides: TGTGCCAGCATCCCTTCCGGAGGTTCGGGCCATAATTCACCCCTCCACTTT.

This chain joins TRBV6-1 and TRBJ1-2, with 7 positions matching TRBD1. Germline CDR1 reads MNHNS; CDR2 reads SASEGT. V lost 3 bases and J lost 4; bases outside the gene matches: 5. CDR3 length equals 14 residues. This chain's CDR3 is CASSDPQGSYGYTF. CDR3 sequence (DNA): TGTGCCAGCAGTGACCCACAGGGGAGCTATGGCTACACCTTC.

The chain links TRBV7-9 to TRBJ2-7; D call uncertain. The CDR3 loop spans 12 amino acids. V dropped 0 bases and J dropped 5 bases, with 5 bases sitting between them. The germline V gene encodes CDR1 SEHNR and CDR2 FQNEAQ (reference sequence). The CDR3: CASSLAGDEQYF. The DNA for the CDR3 is TGTGCCAGCAGCTTAGCCGGAGACGAGCAGTACTTC.

This clone was counted only a few times. V and J are TRBV10-1 and TRBJ2-5, with a possible D match to TRBD2 (6 bases). V gave up 8 bases and J gave up 3 bases, with 13 bases separating them. Per the germline V gene, CDR1 is WNHNN and CDR2 is SYGVQD (reference sequence). The CDR3 length is 13 residues. CDR3 region: CASGGEIEETQYF. The CDR3 DNA is TGCGCCAGCGGAGGGGAAATCGAAGAGACCCAGTACTTC.

The chain combines TRBV7-9 with TRBJ2-1, with TRBD1 as a possible D gene (5 bases). Germline CDR1 is SEHNR and CDR2 is FQNEAQ (reference sequence). The germline V and J ends were trimmed by 6 bases and 4 bases, with 10 bases remaining between them. There are 13 residues in the CDR3. CDR3 region: CASSSDTYNEQFF. DNA of the CDR3: TGTGCCAGCAGTTCGGACACTTACAATGAGCAGTTCTTC.

The chain is built from TRBV5-1 and TRBJ1-1; no definite D call. Trimming removed 4 bases at V and 1 base at J, with 14 bases between. There are 15 residues in the CDR3. The germline V gene has CDR1 SGHRS and CDR2 YFSETQ. The CDR3 DNA reads as TGCGCCAGCAGCCCCTCTCTAGGCGCGAACACTGAAGCTTTCTTT. This codes for CASSPSLGANTEAFF.